The source of this T cell receptor beta chain is a study of shared clonotypes between healthy human individuals. The wider study: CD4 naive cells filled three plates per donor, CD4 memory three, CD8 naive two and CD8 memory one.

This CDR3 has 12 amino acids. The V gene's germline CDR1 is SGHDT and CDR2 YYEEEE. V shed 2 bases and J shed 7 bases, with 7 bases lying between them. As concerns this clone: The target antigen is unknown.

General study results and limits: Among donors, sharing of clonotypes was expected to be affected by sequencing depth.

As handled by the study authors: Filtering of immunoSEQ junctional sequences could not match full-length read filtering. Generated by immunoSEQ multiplex PCR, the TCRdb table keeps only in-frame clones and is missing some. The DNA gave D and trimming, while V, J and clone size come from that table. This repertoire shows some 1,400,000 clones, roughly 96% found once; its top ten account for about 1%. The sequenced sample was naive CD4+ T cells sorted from blood. Subset here: CD45RA+ positively selected. The chain combines TRBV5-6 with TRBJ1-5, with TRBD1 as a possible D gene (5 bases). The clonotype comes from a man aged 25 to 40 in good health. For the CDR3, the DNA is TGTGCCAGCAGCTTTGAGGGGCAGCCCCAGCATTTT. Protein product: CASSFEGQPQHF.